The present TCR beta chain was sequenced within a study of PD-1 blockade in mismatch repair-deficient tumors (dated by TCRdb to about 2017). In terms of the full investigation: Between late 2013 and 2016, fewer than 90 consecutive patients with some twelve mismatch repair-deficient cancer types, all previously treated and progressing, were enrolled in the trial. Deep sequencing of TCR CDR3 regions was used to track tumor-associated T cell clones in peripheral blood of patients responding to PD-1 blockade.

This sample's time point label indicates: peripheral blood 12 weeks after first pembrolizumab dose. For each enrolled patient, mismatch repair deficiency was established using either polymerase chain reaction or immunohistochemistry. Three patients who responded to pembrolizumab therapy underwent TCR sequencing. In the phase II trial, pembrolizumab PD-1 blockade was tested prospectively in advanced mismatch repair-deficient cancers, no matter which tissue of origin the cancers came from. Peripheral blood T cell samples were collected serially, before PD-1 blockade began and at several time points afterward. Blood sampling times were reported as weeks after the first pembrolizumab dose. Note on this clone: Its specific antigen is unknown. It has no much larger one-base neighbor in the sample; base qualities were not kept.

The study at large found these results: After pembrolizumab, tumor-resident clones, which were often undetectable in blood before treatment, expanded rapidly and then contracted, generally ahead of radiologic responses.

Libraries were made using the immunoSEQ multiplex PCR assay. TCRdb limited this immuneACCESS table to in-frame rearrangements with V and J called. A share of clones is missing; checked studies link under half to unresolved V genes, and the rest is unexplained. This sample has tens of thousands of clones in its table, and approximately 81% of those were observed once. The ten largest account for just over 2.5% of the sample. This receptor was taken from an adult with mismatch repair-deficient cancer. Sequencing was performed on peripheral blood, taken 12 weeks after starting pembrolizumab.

The CDR3 protein sequence reads: CASSQGEWVGRNTIYF. The DNA sequence reads TGCGCCAGCAGCCAAGGAGAATGGGTTGGTAGAAACACCATATATTTT. The chain uses TRBV4-1 and TRBJ1-3; a confident D gene designation cannot be given. The CDR3 starts with the cysteine, ends with the phenylalanine, and has 16 residues. Only CDR3 DNA remains: 48 bases, in frame from the first base. Cut back by 1 base and 5 bases, the V and J ends lie 15 bases apart. From a lookup of the germline V gene, CDR1 and CDR2 are MGHRA and YSYEKL.